The sequence of this T cell receptor beta chain was determined in a study of molecular identifiers for immune sequencing clone quantification. Of note for this clonotype: Its antigen is undetermined.

Study-level points and caveats: Jurkat TCR RNA spiked in from one cell (amid roughly 970,000 naive cells) was reportedly detectable. In naive cells, clones above 20 RNA copies held under 1% of molecules, whereas in effector cells they held over 99%.

A single record per CDR3 protein comes from TCRdb applying MiXCR to the PCR reads. The sample contains more than 550,000 distinct CDR3 sequences, about 25% of which appear only once. Input material: naive CD8+ T cells from blood, with Jurkat cell RNA spiked in. The subset denotes: FACS-sorted CD8+CD4-CCR7+CD45RA+ naive T cells. The receptor's source is a human donor in good health. Some libraries in this study had Jurkat cell RNA spiked in.

CDR3 region: CASSQDGTTLETQYF. The CDR3 bases are TGCGCCAGCAGCCAAGACGGGACTACATTAGAGACCCAGTACTTC. The rearrangement joins TRBV4-1 to TRBJ2-5; 7 nucleotides match TRBD2. J lost 4 bases, V lost 0 bases, and 5 bases had no gene match. Germline lookup yields CDR1 MGHRA and CDR2 YSYEKL. CDR3 size: 15 residues.